This T cell receptor (beta chain) originates from a study of T-cell memory formation after mild COVID-19. The overall study: The TCR clusters were mostly specific to one donor. Findings and limits, study-wide: CD4/CD8 balance characterized clones contracting day 15 to 85, and CD4+ skew characterized later expanders. The study found contracting CD4+ clones mainly in CM and EM and contracting CD8+ clones in EMRA. Pre-infection memory harbored some responding clones, suggesting cross-reactive memory joined.

In the case of this clonotype: Its antigen is unknown.

The CDR3 runs to 14 residues. Trimming left V 0 bases short and J 5 bases short, with 8 bases between. Germline loops: CDR1 MNHEY, CDR2 SVGAGI. Via MiXCR, TCRdb re-called the 5' RACE reads, giving one row per CDR3 protein. The table has around 300,000 distinct CDR3 sequences, 13% to 15% seen once. Sequenced sample: PBMCs or a T cell subset sorted from them (not recorded which). J is TRBJ2-1 and V is TRBV6-5; D uncertain. This TCR was recovered from a man between 18 and 29 years old who had mild COVID-19 (a few samples of this study predate the infection). Cell type and time point are not known. DNA for the CDR3: TGTGCCAGCAGTTACTCGAGCTATAACAATGAGCAGTTCTTC. Translated, it gives CASSYSSYNNEQFF.